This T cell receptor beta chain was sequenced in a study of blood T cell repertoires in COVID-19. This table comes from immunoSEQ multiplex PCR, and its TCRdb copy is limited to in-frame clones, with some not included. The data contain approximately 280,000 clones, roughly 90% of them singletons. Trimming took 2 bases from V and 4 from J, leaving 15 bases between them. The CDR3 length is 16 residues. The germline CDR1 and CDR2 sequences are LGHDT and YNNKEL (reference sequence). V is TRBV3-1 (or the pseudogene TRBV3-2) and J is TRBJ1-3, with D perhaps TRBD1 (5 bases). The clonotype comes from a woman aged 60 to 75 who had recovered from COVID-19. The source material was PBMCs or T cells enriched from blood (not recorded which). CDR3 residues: CASSQRPPGAGNTIYF. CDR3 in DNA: TGTGCCAGCAGCCAACGCCCCCCTGGGGCCGGAAACACCATATATTTT.